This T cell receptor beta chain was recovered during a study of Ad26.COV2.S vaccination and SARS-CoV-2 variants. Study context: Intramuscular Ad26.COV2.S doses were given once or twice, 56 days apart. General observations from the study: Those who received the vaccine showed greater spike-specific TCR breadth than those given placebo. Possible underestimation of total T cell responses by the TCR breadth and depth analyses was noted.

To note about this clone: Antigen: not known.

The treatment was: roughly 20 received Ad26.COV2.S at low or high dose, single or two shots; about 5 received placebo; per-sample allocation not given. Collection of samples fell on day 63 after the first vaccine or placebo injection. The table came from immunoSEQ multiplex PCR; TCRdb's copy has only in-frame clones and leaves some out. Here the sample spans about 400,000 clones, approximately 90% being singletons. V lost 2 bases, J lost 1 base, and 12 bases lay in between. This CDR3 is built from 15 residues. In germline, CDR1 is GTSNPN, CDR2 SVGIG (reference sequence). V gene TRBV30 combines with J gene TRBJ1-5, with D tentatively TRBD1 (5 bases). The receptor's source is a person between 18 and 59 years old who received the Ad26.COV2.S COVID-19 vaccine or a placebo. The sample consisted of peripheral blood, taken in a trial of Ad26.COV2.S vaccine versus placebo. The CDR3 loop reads CAWSLGGTSNQPQHF. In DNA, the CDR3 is TGTGCCTGGAGTTTGGGGGGGACCAGCAATCAGCCCCAGCATTTT.